These 32 T cell receptor beta chains were all obtained from the same sample, sequenced in a study of OX40 agonist ivuxolimab in advanced cancers. The data were produced by immunoSEQ multiplex PCR, yet TCRdb's version contains in-frame clones alone and is incomplete. The sample has 34,000 or so clones, 80% to 95% seen once. This specimen consisted of CD4+ or CD8+ T cells sorted from blood, obtained in a trial of the OX40 agonist ivuxolimab. The receptors were sampled from an adult with an advanced solid tumor such as melanoma, head and neck, liver or kidney cancer.

The chain uses TRBV4-2 and TRBJ2-7; 12 bases align to TRBD2. The CDR3 is 15 residues long. The V gene's germline CDR1 is LGHNA and CDR2 YNFKEQ. The V segment lost 4 bases and the J segment 6 bases; nucleotides outside the gene matches: 7. In nucleotides, the CDR3 is TGTGCCAGCAGCCCTTCACTAGCGGGAGGAGGCGAGCAGTACTTC. It codes for CASSPSLAGGGEQYF.

This rearrangement joins TRBV19 to TRBJ1-4; weak D call: TRBD1 (5 bases). Per germline, CDR1 LNHDA and CDR2 SQIVND (reference sequence). This CDR3 has 15 amino acids. Trimming took 0 bases from V and 4 from J, leaving 9 bases between them. In DNA form, the CDR3 reads TGTGCCAGTAGTATAGAGGGGCAGATTAATGAAAAACTGTTTTTT. Its translation is CASSIEGQINEKLFF.

This clone has only one observation. CDR3 nucleotides: TGCGCCAGCAGCCAGGTAACAGGGGGTGCAGAGCCCCAGCATTTT. It yields the protein CASSQVTGGAEPQHF. The chain employs TRBV4-1 and TRBJ1-5, with 8 bases aligning to TRBD1. CDR1 is MGHRA, CDR2 YSYEKL, per germline. V trimming: 3 bases; J trimming: 8 bases; junction bases outside the gene matches: 9. The CDR3 totals 15 residues.

This chain joins TRBV7-6 and TRBJ1-3; D possibly corresponds to TRBD1 (5 bases). The CDR3 totals 18 residues. V lost 1 base to trimming and J lost 0 bases, with 16 bases between them. Germline values: CDR1 SGHVS, CDR2 FNYEAQ. The CDR3 DNA reads TGTGCCAGCAGCTTAGAGGCGGTGATAGGGGACTCTGGAAACACCATATATTTT. Protein: CASSLEAVIGDSGNTIYF. The whole variable domain, remainder taken from reference TRBV7-6 and TRBJ1-3, is GAGVSQSPRYKVTKRGQDVALRCDPISGHVSLYWYRQALGQGPEFLTYFNYEAQQDKSGLPNDRFSAERPEGSISTLTIQRTEQRDSAMYRCASSLEAVIGDSGNTIYFGEGSWLTVV.

The CDR3 here is CASSTGLHEQYF. The CDR3 DNA follows: TGCGCCAGCAGTACAGGGCTCCACGAGCAGTACTTC. This chain links TRBV10-1 with TRBJ2-7, with D possibly being TRBD1 (6 bases). This CDR3 has 12 amino acids. Germline CDR1 WNHNN, CDR2 SYGVQD (reference sequence). V was trimmed by 5 bases and J by 5 bases, leaving 10 bases between them.

This clone was seen a few times. The chain has TRBV28 and TRBJ1-3; 7 nucleotides line up with TRBD1. The CDR3 consists of 15 residues. The germline V gene encodes CDR1 MDHEN and CDR2 SYDVKM. V dropped 2 bases and J dropped 4; count of bases not matched to a gene: 5. Written as DNA, the CDR3 is TGTGCCAGCAGTTTAAGTCCAGGGGGAGGAAACACCATATATTTT. Translation: CASSLSPGGGNTIYF.

The chain combines TRBV7-9 with TRBJ2-3; 7 bases fit TRBD2. With V trimmed by 4 bases and J by 2 bases, 9 bases remained unmatched. Germline CDR1 is SEHNR and CDR2 is FQNEAQ (reference sequence). There are 16 residues in the CDR3. CDR3 nucleotides: TGTGCCAGCAGCTCAGAGGCTGCGGGAGCCACAGATACGCAGTATTTT. It translates to CASSSEAAGATDTQYF.

The chain recombines TRBV6-6 with TRBJ2-5; TRBD1 matches at 8 bases. Trimming at V came to 6 bases and at J to 5 bases, leaving 8 bases not matched to a gene. The CDR3 is made up of 14 amino acids. Germline-derived CDR1 and CDR2 are MNHNY and SVGAGI (reference sequence). CDR3 region: CASSIQGVAETQYF. The DNA for the CDR3 is TGTGCCAGCAGCATACAGGGGGTAGCGGAGACCCAGTACTTC.

J is TRBJ1-6 and V is TRBV6-6, with D perhaps TRBD1 (6 bases). The CDR3 loop spans 15 amino acids. The V and J ends lost 7 bases and 6 bases respectively, with 16 bases between them. Germline assignment: CDR1 MNHNY and CDR2 SVGAGI (reference sequence). CDR3 sequence: CASTSLDRANSPLHF. The CDR3 bases are TGTGCCAGCACCTCCTTGGACAGAGCTAATTCACCCCTCCACTTT.

V gene TRBV4-1 combines with J gene TRBJ1-5; D unresolved. The CDR3 extends over 14 amino acids. Germline V gene lookup returns CDR1 MGHRA and CDR2 YSYEKL. Trimming removed 4 bases at V and 3 bases at J, with 10 bases between. As DNA, the CDR3 is TGCGCCAGCAGCCTCGGAGAACCCAATCAGCCCCAGCATTTT. This gives the protein CASSLGEPNQPQHF.

The rearrangement uses TRBV13 and TRBJ2-3; D possibly corresponds to TRBD2 (6 bases). Per the germline V gene, CDR1 is PRHDT and CDR2 is FYEKMQ (reference sequence). V was shortened by 0 bases and J by 3 bases, with 10 bases between the two germline ends. This CDR3 region has 15 residues. DNA for the CDR3: TGTGCCAGCAGCTTAGGCCGGGGGATTACAGATACGCAGTATTTT. Amino acids: CASSLGRGITDTQYF.

The V gene is TRBV4-3, the J gene TRBJ1-1; 7 bases are shared with TRBD1. The J segment lost 6 bases and the V segment lost 4 bases, leaving 8 bases of the junction unmatched. CDR3 size: 14 residues. The germline V gene encodes CDR1 LGHNA and CDR2 YSLEER. CDR3 region: CASSPRTGLAEAFF. The CDR3 bases are TGCGCCAGCAGCCCGCGGACAGGCCTGGCTGAAGCTTTCTTT.

This rearrangement joins TRBV28 to TRBJ2-3; 9 bases agree with TRBD1. CDR1 and CDR2 from the germline V gene are MDHEN and SYDVKM. V was clipped by 7 bases and J by 3 bases; unmatched bases: 11. CDR3 length equals 16 residues. Written as DNA, the CDR3 is TGTGCCAGCAACCAGGGGACAGGGTTTATTACAGATACGCAGTATTTT. It codes for CASNQGTGFITDTQYF.

The chain is built from TRBV6-6 and TRBJ1-2; D uncertain. Germline-derived CDR1 and CDR2 are MNHNY and SVGAGI (reference sequence). The V end was cut by 6 bases, the J end by 1 base, with 15 bases between. This CDR3 has 15 amino acids. The CDR3 here is CASRLYGPDNYGYTF. The CDR3 nucleotides are TGTGCCAGCAGGCTGTATGGTCCGGATAACTATGGCTACACCTTC.

The chain combines TRBV6-6 with TRBJ1-1; D perhaps matches TRBD1 (5 bases). Trimming stripped 2 bases from V and 4 bases from J, with 17 bases between. Per the germline V gene, CDR1 is MNHNY and CDR2 is SVGAGI (reference sequence). The CDR3 is 16 amino acids. The CDR3 bases are TGTGCCAGCAGTTACGTTTCAGGGACCCTTGGCACTGAAGCTTTCTTT. This sequence encodes CASSYVSGTLGTEAFF.

V and J are TRBV19 and TRBJ2-2; 7 positions match TRBD1. The CDR3 has 14 amino acids. Germline trimming cut 6 bases from V and 6 bases from J; bases unmatched to any gene: 7. In germline, CDR1 is LNHDA, CDR2 SQIVND (reference sequence). The CDR3 spells CASRGTGAPGELFF. Written as DNA, the CDR3 is TGTGCCAGTAGGGGTACAGGGGCTCCCGGGGAGCTGTTTTTT.

The chain has TRBV10-3 and TRBJ2-1, with 8 bases that match TRBD1. Losses at the gene ends were 0 bases for V and 6 bases for J; bases not matched to a gene: 7. From germline, CDR1 is ENHRY and CDR2 SYGVKD. There are 16 residues in the CDR3. The CDR3 reads CAISESMEQGVNEQFF. DNA for the CDR3: TGTGCCATCAGTGAGTCGATGGAACAGGGGGTCAATGAGCAGTTCTTC.

The rearrangement uses TRBV13 and TRBJ2-3, with D unclear. This CDR3 has 15 residues. V dropped 1 base and J dropped 5 bases, with 13 bases sitting between them. Germline-derived CDR1 and CDR2 are PRHDT and FYEKMQ (reference sequence). CDR3 nucleotides: TGTGCCAGCAGCTTAGCCTCCCCGGGTATAGATACGCAGTATTTT. Protein sequence: CASSLASPGIDTQYF.

The chain is built from TRBV29-1 and TRBJ2-1; 10 bases map to TRBD2. There are 16 residues in the CDR3. Trimming took 1 base from V and 3 from J; bases not matched to a gene: 6. CDR1 and CDR2 from the germline V gene are SQVTM and ANQGSEA. CDR3 region: CSVEGVGTSDYNEQFF. CDR3 nucleotides: TGCAGCGTTGAAGGTGTCGGGACTAGCGACTACAATGAGCAGTTCTTC.

About this clone itself: The same CDR3 can be traced to other DNA sequences in this sample. V gene TRBV19 combines with J gene TRBJ1-1, with no clear D. The V gene lost 3 bases and the J gene lost 0 bases, with 5 bases spanning the gap. The CDR3 has 13 amino acids. The germline gives CDR1 LNHDA, CDR2 SQIVND (reference sequence). The CDR3 region has the DNA TGTGCCAGTAGTATTGGGATGAACACTGAAGCTTTCTTT. It yields the protein CASSIGMNTEAFF.

The genes are TRBV12-5 and TRBJ2-3; 7 nucleotides agree with TRBD1. Germline CDR1 and CDR2: LGHNT and FRNRAP. The CDR3 totals 14 residues. Germline trimming cut 6 bases from V and 2 bases from J; bases unmatched to any gene: 5. In nucleotides, the CDR3 is TGTGCTAGTGGCCGGGACAGATACACAGATACGCAGTATTTT. Protein: CASGRDRYTDTQYF.

V usage is TRBV28 and J usage is TRBJ2-7, with a tentative D call TRBD2 (6 bases). This CDR3 is 14 amino acids long. Trimming pared 2 bases from V and 7 bases from J, leaving 15 bases between. Germline loops: CDR1 MDHEN, CDR2 SYDVKM. The CDR3 coding sequence is TGTGCCAGCAGTTTAGTCCCCGGCGGACTAGAGCAGTACTTC. Amino acids: CASSLVPGGLEQYF.

The J gene is TRBJ1-1, the V gene TRBV4-1; D remains unclear. Trimming stripped 0 bases from V and 0 bases from J, with 5 bases between. The CDR3 consists of 14 residues. Germline V gene sequence: CDR1 MGHRA, CDR2 YSYEKL. The CDR3 DNA follows: TGCGCCAGCAGCCAAGACGGTGTGAACACTGAAGCTTTCTTT. Amino acids: CASSQDGVNTEAFF.

The genes are TRBV7-6 and TRBJ2-3; perhaps TRBD2 as D (6 bases). Germline V lookup: CDR1 SGHVS, CDR2 FNYEAQ. V lost 2 bases and J lost 3, with 12 bases in between. The CDR3 contains 15 residues. The CDR3 bases are TGTGCCAGCAGCTTAAGTCCGGAGGGGACAGATACGCAGTATTTT. Encoded protein: CASSLSPEGTDTQYF.

This chain joins TRBV5-1 and TRBJ1-2; possibly TRBD1 for D (6 bases). The V end lost 1 base, the J end lost 14 bases, and 21 bases lay between the germline ends. Germline V CDR1 and CDR2: SGHRS, YFSETQ. This CDR3 comprises 14 residues. CDR3 loop: CASSLYGGAENLTF. CDR3 in DNA: TGCGCCAGCAGCTTGTACGGGGGCGCGGAGAATCTTACCTTC.

The chain carries TRBV7-8 and TRBJ2-5, with TRBD2 matching over 7 bases. The V segment lost 5 bases and the J segment 5 bases; nucleotides outside the gene matches: 14. Germline V gene sequence: CDR1 SGHVS, CDR2 FQNEAQ. The CDR3 extends over 16 amino acids. CDR3 in amino acids: CASSRLAGSYMETQYF. The CDR3 coding sequence is TGTGCCAGCAGCAGGTTAGCGGGTTCGTATATGGAGACCCAGTACTTC.

The chain employs TRBV7-3 and TRBJ2-7; 9 nucleotides agree with TRBD1. CDR1 SGHTA and CDR2 FQGTGA come from the germline V gene. V dropped 5 bases and J dropped 6; count of bases not matched to a gene: 5. The CDR3 runs 13 residues. The CDR3 loop reads CASSPTGGAEQYF. CDR3 DNA sequence: TGTGCCAGCAGCCCTACAGGGGGCGCCGAGCAGTACTTC.

The J gene is TRBJ2-7, the V gene TRBV28; a possible D gene is TRBD2 (5 bases). Germline V CDR1 and CDR2: MDHEN, SYDVKM. The V gene lost 5 bases and the J gene lost 1 base, with 6 bases spanning the gap. This CDR3 contains 12 residues. The CDR3 here is CASSGGSYEQYV. The CDR3 coding sequence is TGTGCCAGCAGTGGAGGTTCCTACGAGCAGTACGTC.

The V and J genes are TRBV28 and TRBJ1-5; D possibly corresponds to TRBD1 (6 bases). The germline V gene has CDR1 MDHEN and CDR2 SYDVKM. The V gene lost 1 base and the J gene lost 5 bases, with 12 bases spanning the gap. CDR3 length: 15 residues. The CDR3 DNA sequence: TGTGCCAGCAGTTTATACAGGGCCGGGGATCAGCCCCAGCATTTT. It is translated as CASSLYRAGDQPQHF.

This chain joins TRBV7-2 and TRBJ2-2; D may be TRBD1 or TRBD2 (7 bases each). The CDR3 is 16 residues long. Germline assignment: CDR1 SGHTA and CDR2 FQGNSA. V was trimmed by 0 bases and J by 5 bases, leaving 13 bases between them. The CDR3, as DNA: TGTGCCAGCAGCTTAGCATCCCAGGGGGGGACCGGGGAGCTGTTTTTT. It translates to CASSLASQGGTGELFF.

The V gene is TRBV9, the J gene TRBJ2-7; 7 nucleotides agree with TRBD1. CDR3 length: 16 residues. After removal of 4 bases from V and 4 bases from J, the junction contained 14 bases not matched to a gene. The V gene's germline CDR1 is SGDLS and CDR2 YYNGEE. The CDR3 sequence: CASSPGEQGRSYEQYF. The CDR3 DNA reads as TGTGCCAGCAGCCCGGGCGAACAGGGGAGATCGTACGAGCAGTACTTC.

The chain links TRBV7-9 to TRBJ2-2; D may be TRBD1 (5 bases). Germline-derived CDR1 and CDR2 are SEHNR and FQNEAQ (reference sequence). Trimming left V 7 bases short and J 4 bases short, with 13 bases between. CDR3 length: 14 amino acids. The CDR3 DNA is TGTGCCAGCAAAGGGGTTCTTAGCACCGGGGAGCTGTTTTTT. This translates into CASKGVLSTGELFF.